These T cell receptor beta chains were read from a single sample in a study of blood T cells in healthy people across ages. TCRdb reanalysed the 5' RACE reads using MiXCR and keeps one entry per CDR3 protein. Among just under 900,000 distinct CDR3 sequences listed, 29% were seen once. The sequencing input was blood. These receptors came from an elderly woman in good health. The CDR3 runs from the conserved cysteine through the conserved F or W. Fields, in order: V gene, CDR3 length, J gene, D gene, clone size, CDR3 DNA, CDR3 protein. A D gene is named only where the DNA matches it firmly. Not every row has a clone size; where given, it reads once, few, many or a size class.

v_gene: TRBV6-1
len: 16
j_gene: TRBJ1-2
d_gene: TRBD1
abundance: many
CDR3nt: TGTGCCAGCAGTGAACCTGGGACAGGGGCAAACTATGGCTACACCTTC
CDR3aa: CASSEPGTGANYGYTF

v_gene: TRBV5-1
len: 16
j_gene: TRBJ2-2
d_gene: NA
abundance: few
CDR3nt: TGCGCCAGCAGCTTGGTTGTCGGCAGCGACACCGGGGAGCTGTTTTTT
CDR3aa: CASSLVVGSDTGELFF

v_gene: TRBV6-2/TRBV6-3
len: 15
j_gene: TRBJ2-3
d_gene: NA
abundance: many
CDR3nt: TGTGCCAGCAGTTCTATCAGAGTCTCCACAGATACGCAGTATTTT
CDR3aa: CASSSIRVSTDTQYF

v_gene: TRBV18
len: 15
j_gene: TRBJ2-3
d_gene: NA
abundance: many
CDR3nt: TGCGCCAGCAGCCCACAGGGTCGTGGCACAGATACGCAGTATTTT
CDR3aa: CASSPQGRGTDTQYF

v_gene: TRBV18
len: 13
j_gene: TRBJ1-1
d_gene: NA
abundance: few
CDR3nt: TGTGCCAGCTCACCCCGAGAGACTCAAGAAGCTTTCTTT
CDR3aa: CASSPRETQEAFF

v_gene: TRBV11-2
len: 13
j_gene: TRBJ1-1
d_gene: NA
abundance: few
CDR3nt: TGTGCCAGCAGCTTAGATACCAGGAAGGAAGCTTTCTTT
CDR3aa: CASSLDTRKEAFF

v_gene: TRBV2
len: 14
j_gene: TRBJ2-7
d_gene: NA
abundance: NA
CDR3nt: TGTGCCAGCAGGCTGCGACACCTAAACTACGAGCAGTACTTC
CDR3aa: CASRLRHLNYEQYF

v_gene: TRBV28
len: 13
j_gene: TRBJ1-5
d_gene: NA
abundance: few
CDR3nt: TGTGCCAGCATCCCCCAAGAGGATCAGCCCCAGCATTTT
CDR3aa: CASIPQEDQPQHF

v_gene: TRBV10-3
len: 14
j_gene: TRBJ2-5
d_gene: TRBD2
abundance: many
CDR3nt: TGTGCCATCAGCATTACTAGCGGGGGCGAGACCCAGTACTTC
CDR3aa: CAISITSGGETQYF

v_gene: TRBV7-2
len: 17
j_gene: TRBJ2-1
d_gene: TRBD2
abundance: many
CDR3nt: TGTGCCAGCAGCTTAGCAGGGGGACTAGTCGCATACAATGAGCAGTTCTTC
CDR3aa: CASSLAGGLVAYNEQFF

v_gene: TRBV7-2
len: 17
j_gene: TRBJ2-5
d_gene: TRBD2
abundance: many
CDR3nt: TGTGCCAGCAGCTTAGTTCCAGCGGGGGGACCAGGGGAGACCCAGTACTTC
CDR3aa: CASSLVPAGGPGETQYF

v_gene: TRBV18
len: 16
j_gene: TRBJ2-4
d_gene: NA
abundance: many
CDR3nt: TGTGCCAGCTCACCAATTGCAGGGAGTGCCAAAAACATTCAGTACTTC
CDR3aa: CASSPIAGSAKNIQYF

v_gene: TRBV24-1
len: 13
j_gene: TRBJ2-1
d_gene: NA
abundance: NA
CDR3nt: TGTGCCACCAGTGAAGAAGGGGGCAATGAGCAGTTCTTC
CDR3aa: CATSEEGGNEQFF

v_gene: TRBV14
len: 15
j_gene: TRBJ1-1
d_gene: NA
abundance: NA
CDR3nt: TGTGCCAGCAGCCAAGATCGGTTATCGGGATCTGAAGCTTTCTTT
CDR3aa: CASSQDRLSGSEAFF

v_gene: TRBV7-9
len: 15
j_gene: TRBJ2-7
d_gene: TRBD1
abundance: many
CDR3nt: TGTGCCAGCGGAGGCTCAACAGGGGGCATGGGCGAGCAGTACTTC
CDR3aa: CASGGSTGGMGEQYF

v_gene: TRBV12-3/TRBV12-4
len: 15
j_gene: TRBJ2-2
d_gene: NA
abundance: NA
CDR3nt: TGTGCCAGCAGTTTCCGAGTCGCGAACACCGGGGAGCGGTTTTTT
CDR3aa: CASSFRVANTGERFF

v_gene: TRBV12-5
len: 15
j_gene: TRBJ2-3
d_gene: NA
abundance: many
CDR3nt: TGTGCTAGTGGTTCACCCGAACAGGGCACAGATACGCAGTATTTT
CDR3aa: CASGSPEQGTDTQYF

v_gene: TRBV7-2
len: 13
j_gene: TRBJ1-5
d_gene: NA
abundance: NA
CDR3nt: TGTGCCTGCAGCGGCAGGGGAGGGCAGCCCCAGCATTTT
CDR3aa: CACSGRGGQPQHF

v_gene: TRBV7-2
len: 15
j_gene: TRBJ2-5
d_gene: TRBD2
abundance: many
CDR3nt: TGTGCCAGCAGCTCCCGTGCGGGGAGGGGTGAGACCCAGTACTTC
CDR3aa: CASSSRAGRGETQYF

v_gene: TRBV5-1
len: 16
j_gene: TRBJ2-1
d_gene: TRBD1
abundance: many
CDR3nt: TGCGCCAGCAGCTTGGACGGGACAGGTGGGACATATGAGCAGTTCTTC
CDR3aa: CASSLDGTGGTYEQFF

v_gene: TRBV5-8
len: 14
j_gene: TRBJ2-1
d_gene: NA
abundance: many
CDR3nt: TGTGCCAGCAGCTGGGGGTCGGAGTACAATGAGCAGTTCTTC
CDR3aa: CASSWGSEYNEQFF

v_gene: TRBV6-2/TRBV6-3
len: 13
j_gene: TRBJ1-2
d_gene: TRBD1
abundance: many
CDR3nt: TGTGCCAGCAGTTACCAGGGGGACTATGGCTACACCTTC
CDR3aa: CASSYQGDYGYTF

v_gene: TRBV7-2
len: 15
j_gene: TRBJ2-5
d_gene: TRBD2
abundance: NA
CDR3nt: TGTGCCAGCACTCTTAGCGGCACGGGGGGAGAGACCCAGTACTTC
CDR3aa: CASTLSGTGGETQYF

v_gene: TRBV6-2/TRBV6-3
len: 18
j_gene: TRBJ1-4
d_gene: TRBD1
abundance: NA
CDR3nt: TGTGCCAGCAGCTCGAACACAGGGGGCTCTGCAACTAATGAAAAACTGTTTTTT
CDR3aa: CASSSNTGGSATNEKLFF

v_gene: TRBV7-9
len: 12
j_gene: TRBJ2-1
d_gene: NA
abundance: once
CDR3nt: TGTACCAGCAGCTTGCCTGGCGATGAGCAGTTCTTC
CDR3aa: CTSSLPGDEQFF

v_gene: TRBV6-2/TRBV6-3
len: 16
j_gene: TRBJ1-2
d_gene: NA
abundance: many
CDR3nt: TGTGCCAGCAGTTCCTACGGGGAGGCGGCTAACTATGGCTACACCTTC
CDR3aa: CASSSYGEAANYGYTF

v_gene: TRBV2
len: 16
j_gene: TRBJ2-5
d_gene: NA
abundance: many
CDR3nt: TGTGCCAGCAGTGAAGCGCTGCGGGGGCGAGGAGAGACCCAGTACTTC
CDR3aa: CASSEALRGRGETQYF

v_gene: TRBV20-1
len: 15
j_gene: TRBJ2-2
d_gene: NA
abundance: NA
CDR3nt: TGCAGTGCTAGAGGTGGAGGGGGGGCCACCGGGGAGCTGTTTTTT
CDR3aa: CSARGGGGATGELFF

v_gene: TRBV12-3/TRBV12-4
len: 15
j_gene: TRBJ2-4
d_gene: NA
abundance: many
CDR3nt: TGTGCCAGCAGTTTCGGGGTTAGAGCCAAAAACATTCAGTACTTC
CDR3aa: CASSFGVRAKNIQYF

v_gene: TRBV11-2
len: 15
j_gene: TRBJ2-1
d_gene: TRBD2
abundance: many
CDR3nt: TGTGCCAGCAGCTTAGGTGGCGGGGGGGCAGTTGAGCAGTTCTTC
CDR3aa: CASSLGGGGAVEQFF

v_gene: TRBV21-1
len: 17
j_gene: TRBJ1-2
d_gene: NA
abundance: many
CDR3nt: TGTGCCAGCAGCCCCCGGGACAGGGGGCTGCGGCACTATGGCTACACCTTC
CDR3aa: CASSPRDRGLRHYGYTF

v_gene: TRBV12-3/TRBV12-4
len: 15
j_gene: TRBJ2-3
d_gene: TRBD2
abundance: many
CDR3nt: TGTGCCAGCAGTTTAGCGGGGGGGAGAGCAGATGCGCAGTATTTT
CDR3aa: CASSLAGGRADAQYF